The 4 T cell receptor beta chains reported below all come from one sample, sequenced in a study of regulatory T cells in long-lasting Graves disease. Sequencing libraries for TCR beta were prepared with iRepertoire HTBI primers and Arm-PCR of CDR3 regions. From the multiplex PCR reads, TCRdb called clonotypes with MiXCR, one entry per CDR3 protein. The table has around 250,000 distinct CDR3 sequences, around 20% seen once. Specified time point: newly diagnosed GD, antithyroid drugs for less than 3 months. From PBMCs, RNA was extracted and then used to make the TCR library. Sample: peripheral blood mononuclear cells (PBMCs), taken at new diagnosis, from a patient treated with antithyroid drugs. These receptors all stem from a female donor with Graves disease.

In this sample, this clonotype turned up many times. V and J are TRBV5-1 and TRBJ1-1; 8 bases agree with TRBD1. Trimming at V came to 4 bases and at J to 3 bases, leaving 5 bases not matched to a gene. The CDR3 is made up of 14 amino acids. The germline V gene encodes CDR1 SGHRS and CDR2 YFSETQ. CDR3 in DNA: TGCGCCAGCAGCACCCCAGGGGGCTACACTGAAGCTTTCTTT. It codes for CASSTPGGYTEAFF.

This clonotype appeared many times. This chain uses TRBV7-9 with TRBJ1-1, with D uncertain. Germline CDR1 SEHNR, CDR2 FQNEAQ (reference sequence). This CDR3 has 14 residues. Trimming took 2 bases from V and 4 from J, leaving 11 bases between them. For the CDR3, the DNA is TGTGCCAGCAGCTTAAACCGTCGGGGCACTGAAGCTTTCTTT. It encodes CASSLNRRGTEAFF.

This clonotype was counted between two and nine times. J is TRBJ2-7 and V is TRBV10-1; no clear D gene. CDR1 WNHNN and CDR2 SYGVQD come from the germline V gene (reference sequence). The V end was cut by 6 bases, the J end by 1 base, with 4 bases between. This CDR3 region has 11 residues. This chain's CDR3 is CASRKSYEQYF. Here the CDR3 DNA reads TGCGCCAGCAGAAAGTCCTACGAGCAGTACTTC.

The chain recombines TRBV20-1 with TRBJ2-7, with TRBD2 identical over 7 bases. Germline V gene sequence: CDR1 DFQATT, CDR2 SNEGSKA (reference sequence). The CDR3 has 15 residues. J lost 5 bases, V lost 2 bases, and 12 bases had no gene match. CDR3 sequence reads: CSARPKRGSSHEQYF. In DNA form, the CDR3 reads TGCAGTGCTAGACCTAAGCGGGGATCTAGCCACGAGCAGTACTTC.